Presented here are 4 T cell receptor beta chains from one specimen sequenced in a study of cytomegalovirus exposure and HLA in healthy donors (TCRdb year 2017). Library generation was performed with the immunoSEQ multiplex PCR assay. A mixture of 60 forward primers for TCR Vbeta segments and 13 reverse primers for TCR Jbeta segments was used in the multiplex PCR. This is the immuneACCESS table as TCRdb keeps it, with only in-frame sequences that have V and J called. A part of the clones is gone; compared with another copy, unresolved V genes explain less than half, and the rest is unexplained. This sample has approximately 150,000 clones in its table, and around 80% of those were observed once. Around 2.3% of the sample lies in the top ten. The sample consisted of PBMCs. The source of these receptors is a male donor in good health and CMV-seronegative.

The rearrangement joins TRBV19 to TRBJ2-5, with 8 nucleotides matching TRBD1. There are 13 residues in the CDR3. V gave up 9 bases and J gave up 2 bases; unmatched junction bases: 5. The germline V gene has CDR1 LNHDA and CDR2 SQIVND (reference sequence). CDR3 residues: CASARDRQETQYF. CDR3 bases: TGTGCCAGCGCGCGGGACAGGCAAGAGACCCAGTACTTC.

The CDR3 loop is CASSEFKWSGELFF. The CDR3, as DNA: TGTGCCAGCAGTGAATTTAAGTGGAGCGGGGAGCTGTTTTTT. The V and J genes are TRBV25-1 and TRBJ2-2; no definite D call. Germline V lookup: CDR1 MGHDK, CDR2 SYGVNS. Trimming took off 1 base at V and 7 bases at J, with 10 bases between the two ends. This CDR3 has 14 amino acids.

The sample holds a few counts of this clone. CDR3 bases: TGTGCCTGCCCATCGGACAGTGGCTCTGGGGCCAACGTCCTGACTTTC. Its protein is CACPSDSGSGANVLTF. The chain joins TRBV30 to TRBJ2-6; D is possibly TRBD1 (6 bases). Trimming pared 6 bases from V and 0 bases from J, leaving 15 bases between. The germline V gene has CDR1 GTSNPN and CDR2 SVGIG (reference sequence). The CDR3 spans 16 residues.

This rearrangement joins TRBV27 to TRBJ1-1; D uncertain. Trimming removed 2 bases at V and 1 base at J, with 5 bases between. Germline V CDR1 and CDR2: MNHEY, SMNVEV (reference sequence). The CDR3 has 13 amino acids. CDR3 loop: CASSLSPNTEAFF. CDR3 DNA sequence: TGTGCCAGCAGTTTAAGCCCGAACACTGAAGCTTTCTTT.